Listed below are T cell receptor beta chains from one sample, sequenced in a study of OX40 agonist ivuxolimab in advanced cancers. TCRdb keeps only in-frame clones here, not all; method: immunoSEQ multiplex PCR. The sample gives approximately 79,000 clones, around 94% of which show up once; roughly 22% is in the top ten. Sequenced here: CD4+ or CD8+ T cells sorted from blood, sampled in a trial of the OX40 agonist ivuxolimab. The receptors come from an adult with an advanced solid tumor such as melanoma, head and neck, liver or kidney cancer. CDR3s include the opening cysteine and the closing phenylalanine or tryptophan. The D gene is left open where the match is weak. Clone size, where shown, is once, few, many, or a class for clones that have expanded.

d_gene,v_gene,j_gene,abundance,CDR3nt,CDR3aa
NA,TRBV5-1,TRBJ2-7,once,TGCGCCAGCAGCTTGGTCGTAGTGGGCCCAACCTACGAGCAGTACTTC,CASSLVVVGPTYEQYF
NA,TRBV10-1,TRBJ2-7,NA,TGCGCCAGCAGTTCCGGACAGGCAGGGGACTACGAGTGGCAGTACTTC,CASSSGQAGDYEWQYF
TRBD1,TRBV7-8,TRBJ2-1,NA,TGTGCCAGCAGCCCCCAGGAGGACAGGGGGTACAATGAGCAGTTCTTC,CASSPQEDRGYNEQFF
NA,TRBV11-2,TRBJ2-7,NA,TGTGCCAGCAGCTTAGTCGGGACCATCGAGCAGTACTTC,CASSLVGTIEQYF
TRBD2,TRBV7-9,TRBJ2-7,NA,TGTGCCAGCAGCATCGGACTAGCCTACGAGCAGTACTTC,CASSIGLAYEQYF
NA,TRBV6-6,TRBJ2-7,NA,TGTACCTCAGGGGACGAGCAGTACTTC,CTSGDEQYF
TRBD2,TRBV7-9,TRBJ2-2,NA,TGTGCCAGCAGGCCAGCGGGAGGCAACACCGGGGAGCTGTTTTTT,CASRPAGGNTGELFF
NA,TRBV29-1,TRBJ2-5,NA,TGCAGCGTCTATTTGGAGACCCAGTACTTC,CSVYLETQYF
NA,TRBV4-1,TRBJ2-1,NA,TGCGCCAGCAGCCAAGATAGGGGGTACAATGAGCAGTTCTTC,CASSQDRGYNEQFF
NA,TRBV4-1,TRBJ2-7,NA,TGCGCCAGCACCCCTCGGGCCTCTTTCTCCTACGAGCAGTACTTC,CASTPRASFSYEQYF
NA,TRBV19,TRBJ2-3,NA,TGTGCCAGTAGTATCATGGATCCAGATACGCAGTATTTT,CASSIMDPDTQYF
TRBD1,TRBV7-9,TRBJ2-6,NA,TGTGCCAGCAGCCCGAACCGGGACAGACGAAGCTCTGGGGCCAACGTCCTGACTTTC,CASSPNRDRRSSGANVLTF
TRBD1,TRBV18,TRBJ1-1,NA,TGTGCCAGCTCACCCGGGGCAGGGGGATGGTCGAACACTGAAGCTTTCTTT,CASSPGAGGWSNTEAFF
NA,TRBV5-6,TRBJ2-7,NA,TGTGCCAGCAGCTCTGACAGTCTCTCCTACGAGCAGTACTTC,CASSSDSLSYEQYF
NA,TRBV4-3,TRBJ2-5,NA,TGCGCCAGCAGCCAAGATGGGTCAGGGTTGGAGACCCAGTACTTC,CASSQDGSGLETQYF
TRBD1,TRBV6-6,TRBJ1-1,NA,TGTGCCAGCAGCCTACCCACCGACAGGGGGAACACTGAAGCTTTCTTT,CASSLPTDRGNTEAFF
TRBD1,TRBV7-3,TRBJ1-1,NA,TGTGCCAGCAGCTCGGGACAGGATGAAGCTTTCTTT,CASSSGQDEAFF
NA,TRBV29-1,TRBJ2-1,NA,TGCAGCGTTGAAGATCAGGGATTAGATGGTGCCTACAATGAGCAGTTCTTC,CSVEDQGLDGAYNEQFF
TRBD2,TRBV9,TRBJ2-7,NA,TGTGCCAGCAGCCAGACTAGCGGGGGGCTGAGCTCCTACGAGCAGTACTTC,CASSQTSGGLSSYEQYF
NA,TRBV7-3,TRBJ2-5,NA,TGTGCCAGCAGCTCAGAAGGTGTGTCCCGAGAGACCCAGTACTTC,CASSSEGVSRETQYF
TRBD2,TRBV6-5,TRBJ2-7,once,TGTGCCAGCAGTTACTCGGCGGGGGGCCCCTACGAGCAGTACTTC,CASSYSAGGPYEQYF
NA,TRBV29-1,TRBJ1-1,few,TGCAGCGTTGAAGGGAAGAACACTGAAGCTTTCTTT,CSVEGKNTEAFF
NA,TRBV5-4,TRBJ2-5,NA,TGTGCCAGCAGCTTCATGGGGGGCGGTGAAGAGACCCAGTACTTC,CASSFMGGGEETQYF
NA,TRBV27,TRBJ1-4,once,TGTGCCAGCAGCCTCCAGAGTAATGAAAAACTGTTTTTT,CASSLQSNEKLFF
NA,TRBV4-3,TRBJ2-3,NA,TGCGCCAGCAGCCAAGAGATGGACAGCACAGATACGCAGTATTTT,CASSQEMDSTDTQYF
NA,TRBV6-5,TRBJ1-2,NA,TGTGCCAGCAGTGCGACTAACTATGGCTACACCTTC,CASSATNYGYTF
TRBD1,TRBV5-5,TRBJ2-1,NA,TGTGCCAGCAGCTTGAACAGGGGGAATGAGCAGTTCTTC,CASSLNRGNEQFF
NA,TRBV19,TRBJ1-2,NA,TGTGCCAGTAGTATGTGGGGGCTCAACTATGGCTACACCTTC,CASSMWGLNYGYTF
NA,TRBV5-4,TRBJ1-4,NA,TGTGCCAGCAGCCAGACCGGGACGGATGAAAAACTGTTTTTT,CASSQTGTDEKLFF
NA,TRBV27,TRBJ1-1,once,TGTGCCAGCATTGTGGGGTGGGGAGGCACTGAAGCTTTCTTT,CASIVGWGGTEAFF
NA,TRBV9,TRBJ2-7,NA,TGTGCCAGCAGCGTAGAATCGCAATCTGGGGGCTACGAGCAGTACTTC,CASSVESQSGGYEQYF
NA,TRBV6-6,TRBJ2-2,NA,TGTGCCACAACAGGCGGCCAGAACACCGGGGAGCTGTTTTTT,CATTGGQNTGELFF
NA,TRBV7-9,TRBJ1-2,NA,TGTGCCAGCAGCTCTTCAACTAACAGGGACGGCGGCCCTTTTGGCTACACCTTC,CASSSSTNRDGGPFGYTF
TRBD1,TRBV5-6,TRBJ1-1,NA,TGTGCCAGCAGCCCTGGAACGGACAGGATCGTCAACACTGAAGCTTTCTTT,CASSPGTDRIVNTEAFF
NA,TRBV4-2,TRBJ1-1,NA,TGTGCCAGCAGCCAAGATCAGGGCCAGGGATGGGGGAAAAACACTGAAGCTTTCTTT,CASSQDQGQGWGKNTEAFF
NA,TRBV4-1,TRBJ1-1,NA,TGCGCCAGCAGGCCAGGGTGGGCTAGCGAAGCTTTCTTT,CASRPGWASEAFF
NA,TRBV27,TRBJ2-1,NA,TGTGCCAGCAGTTTACGACGGGACCACTACAATGAGCAGTTCTTC,CASSLRRDHYNEQFF
NA,TRBV10-3,TRBJ1-6,NA,TGTGCCATCAGGGACGGGGGTAGCTCCTATAATTCACCCCTCCACTTT,CAIRDGGSSYNSPLHF
NA,TRBV9,TRBJ1-2,NA,TGTGCCAGCAGCGTAGAGGGGGGCAGGGAATATGGCTACACCTTC,CASSVEGGREYGYTF
NA,TRBV28,TRBJ1-2,NA,TGTGCCAGCAGTTTATCCACCCTCTATGGCTACACCTTC,CASSLSTLYGYTF
NA,TRBV5-6,TRBJ1-4,few,TGTGCCAGCAGCTTGGGCAGGGGTTACGAAAAACTGTTTTTT,CASSLGRGYEKLFF